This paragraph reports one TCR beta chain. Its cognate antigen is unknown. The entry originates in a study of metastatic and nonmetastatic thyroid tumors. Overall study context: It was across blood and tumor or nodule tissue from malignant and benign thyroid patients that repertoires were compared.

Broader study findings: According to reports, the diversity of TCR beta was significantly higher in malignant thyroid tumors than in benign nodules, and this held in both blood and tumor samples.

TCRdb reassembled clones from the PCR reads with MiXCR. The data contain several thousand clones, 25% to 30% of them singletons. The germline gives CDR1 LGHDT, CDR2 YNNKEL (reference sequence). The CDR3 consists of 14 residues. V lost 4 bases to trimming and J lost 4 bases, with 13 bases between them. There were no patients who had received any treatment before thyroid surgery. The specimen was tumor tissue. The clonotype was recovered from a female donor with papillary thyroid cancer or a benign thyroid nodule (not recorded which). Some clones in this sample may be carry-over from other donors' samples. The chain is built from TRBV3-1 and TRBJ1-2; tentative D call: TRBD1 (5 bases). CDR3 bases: TGTGCCAGCAGCCCGAACAGAGACAGCTATGGCTACACCTTC. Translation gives CASSPNRDSYGYTF.